What follows are 30 T cell receptor beta chains derived from one specimen sequenced in a study of blood T cell repertoires in COVID-19. Clones were sequenced by immunoSEQ multiplex PCR, and TCRdb holds only the in-frame ones, with some missing. The data contain about 4,900 clones, about 89% of them singletons. The sequenced sample was peripheral blood. These TCRs come from a human donor in a cohort sampled during active COVID-19.

The J gene is TRBJ2-1, the V gene TRBV5-4; 9 nucleotides line up with TRBD2. With V trimmed by 0 bases and J by 3 bases, 10 bases remained unmatched. The V gene's germline CDR1 is SGHNT and CDR2 YYREEE (reference sequence). The CDR3 has 18 residues. This CDR3 reads CASSLGSGGAGLYNEQFF. The CDR3 nucleotides read TGTGCCAGCAGCTTGGGTAGCGGGGGAGCTGGCCTCTACAATGAGCAGTTCTTC. Full variable domain (missing parts from reference TRBV5-4 and TRBJ2-1): ETGVTQSPTHLIKTRGQQVTLRCSSQSGHNTVSWYQQALGQGPQFIFQYYREEENGRGNFPPRFSGLQFPNYSSELNVNALELDDSALYLCASSLGSGGAGLYNEQFFGPGTRLTVL.

The V and J genes are TRBV28 and TRBJ1-1; D perhaps matches TRBD1 (6 bases). This CDR3 is built from 16 residues. Germline CDR1 is MDHEN and CDR2 is SYDVKM. V lost 2 bases and J 1 base, leaving 14 bases between the germline ends. The CDR3, as DNA: TGTGCCAGCAGTTTACCAGGGGAAAAATGGAACACTGAAGCTTTCTTT. Its protein is CASSLPGEKWNTEAFF. The variable domain in full, with the rest retrieved from reference TRBV28 and TRBJ1-1, is DVKVTQSSRYLVKRTGEKVFLECVQDMDHENMFWYRQDPGLGLRLIYFSYDVKMKEKGDIPEGYSVSREKKERFSLILESASTNQTSMYLCASSLPGEKWNTEAFFGQGTRLTVV.

This rearrangement joins TRBV5-6 to TRBJ1-6; D might be TRBD1 (5 bases). V lost 4 bases, J lost 10 bases, and 12 bases lay in between. Looked up from germline, CDR1 is SGHDT and CDR2 is YYEEEE. CDR3 size: 13 residues. The CDR3 region has the DNA TGTGCCAGCAGCCCGGGGGTCGGCTCACCCCTCCACTTT. This encodes CASSPGVGSPLHF.

As concerns this clone: The junction and the germline gene differ at one end; a read error may be behind it. The chain combines TRBV12-3 or TRBV12-4 with TRBJ1-2; 11 positions agree with TRBD1. There are 12 residues in the CDR3. The DNA of the CDR3 is TGTGCCAGCAGTGCTGGACAGGGGGCTTTCAACTTC. Residues: CASSAGQGAFNF.

This clone appeared once. The genes are TRBV5-1 and TRBJ2-2, with a weak D call TRBD1 (6 bases). V lost 4 bases to trimming and J lost 3 bases, with 16 bases between them. CDR3 length: 16 amino acids. Looked up from germline, CDR1 is SGHRS and CDR2 is YFSETQ. CDR3: CASSALGGGDTGELFF. CDR3 coding DNA: TGCGCCAGCAGCGCCCTAGGGGGTGGTGACACCGGGGAGCTGTTTTTT.

The chain recombines TRBV10-3 with TRBJ2-3; 8 bases are a match to TRBD1. The germline V gene encodes CDR1 ENHRY and CDR2 SYGVKD. The CDR3 runs to 15 residues. Trimming at V came to 7 bases and at J to 3 bases, leaving 9 bases not matched to a gene. For the CDR3, the DNA is TGTGCCATCAAGGGTCCAGGGGGCCTGACAGATACGCAGTATTTT. It translates to CAIKGPGGLTDTQYF.

This chain connects TRBV7-2 to TRBJ2-5; possible D gene TRBD2, 7 bases. Germline V lookup: CDR1 SGHTA, CDR2 FQGNSA. CDR3 size: 15 residues. Deletions cut 7 bases from V and 1 base from J, with 16 bases between. This CDR3 is CASTLGGGPQETQYF. The CDR3 DNA reads as TGTGCCAGCACCCTAGGGGGGGGTCCCCAAGAGACCCAGTACTTC.

The J gene is TRBJ1-1, the V gene TRBV5-5, with TRBD1 as a possible D gene (6 bases). Trimming removed 5 bases at V and 6 bases at J, with 17 bases between. The CDR3 has 14 amino acids. Germline V gene data show CDR1 as SGHKS and CDR2 as YYEKEE (reference sequence). The CDR3 sequence is CASSKPGQGPEAFF. CDR3 in DNA: TGTGCCAGCAGTAAACCGGGACAAGGGCCTGAAGCTTTCTTT.

The DNA for the CDR3 is TGTGCCAGCAGTAGCCAGCCCCAAGAGACCCAGTACTTC. Translated, it gives CASSSQPQETQYF. The J gene is TRBJ2-5, the V gene TRBV11-2; D not resolved. This CDR3 spans 13 amino acids. Germline CDR1 and CDR2: SGHAT and FQNNGV. Trimming removed 6 bases at V and 1 base at J, with 9 bases between.

The CDR3 spells CASSSVRQGMSNQPQHF. In DNA form, the CDR3 reads TGTGCCAGCAGCTCGGTACGACAGGGAATGAGCAATCAGCCCCAGCATTTT. V gene TRBV7-8 combines with J gene TRBJ1-5; 7 bases are a match to TRBD1. The CDR3 length is 17 residues. With V trimmed by 4 bases and J by 1 base, 10 bases remained unmatched. Germline CDR1 and CDR2: SGHVS and FQNEAQ.

The chain has TRBV19 and TRBJ2-1; 12 bases line up with TRBD2. V gave up 3 bases and J gave up 10 bases; unmatched junction bases: 10. In germline, CDR1 is LNHDA, CDR2 SQIVND (reference sequence). The CDR3 runs 16 residues. The CDR3 sequence: CASSMTASGRGMEQFF. The CDR3 DNA follows: TGTGCCAGTAGTATGACGGCTAGCGGGAGGGGGATGGAGCAGTTCTTC. Filled out from reference TRBV19 and TRBJ2-1, the complete variable domain reads DGGITQSPKYLFRKEGQNVTLSCEQNLNHDAMYWYRQDPGQGLRLIYYSQIVNDFQKGDIAEGYSVSREKKESFPLTVTSAQKNPTAFYLCASSMTASGRGMEQFFGPGTRLTVL.

The rearrangement joins TRBV11-3 to TRBJ2-2; a possible D gene is TRBD2 (5 bases). The CDR3 extends over 14 amino acids. Per the germline V gene, CDR1 is SGHNT and CDR2 is YENEEA. V lost 6 bases and J 5 bases, leaving 13 bases between the germline ends. The CDR3 spells CASRRARGTGELFF. In DNA, the CDR3 is TGTGCCAGCAGAAGAGCGCGCGGGACCGGGGAGCTGTTTTTT.

The V gene is TRBV27, the J gene TRBJ1-1; no definite D call. V was clipped by 5 bases and J by 4 bases, with 11 bases between them. The CDR3 contains 13 residues. Germline CDR1 and CDR2: MNHEY and SMNVEV (reference sequence). CDR3 nucleotides: TGTGCCAGCAGTCCTCACCGGTTCACTGAAGCTTTCTTT. Its translation: CASSPHRFTEAFF.

The chain combines TRBV5-5 with TRBJ1-3; TRBD1 might be the D (6 bases). V was trimmed by 0 bases and J by 2 bases, leaving 6 bases between them. Germline CDR1 reads SGHKS; CDR2 reads YYEKEE (reference sequence). This CDR3 has 14 residues. CDR3 bases: TGTGCCAGCAGCTTGGCAGGGGCTGGAAACACCATATATTTT. It is translated as CASSLAGAGNTIYF.

The chain is built from TRBV7-2 and TRBJ1-5; possibly TRBD1 for D (5 bases). The germline V gene has CDR1 SGHTA and CDR2 FQGNSA. This CDR3 is 19 amino acids long. Trimming removed 1 base at V and 0 bases at J, with 19 bases between. The CDR3 nucleotides are TGTGCCAGCAGCTTAGAGCCGACGGCGGGACTCTTTAGCAATCAGCCCCAGCATTTT. As protein: CASSLEPTAGLFSNQPQHF.

This chain connects TRBV27 to TRBJ2-2; D is ambiguous. CDR3 size: 15 residues. Between the trimmed V and J ends, which lost 2 bases and 1 base, there was a span of 8 bases. Germline V gives CDR1 MNHEY, CDR2 SMNVEV (reference sequence). The CDR3 nucleotides read TGTGCCAGCAGTTTAAAGACTGTGAACACCGGGGAGCTGTTTTTT. Translating it yields CASSLKTVNTGELFF.

The rearrangement links TRBV5-1 to TRBJ2-7, with 8 bases aligning to TRBD1. In germline, CDR1 is SGHRS, CDR2 YFSETQ. Germline trimming cut 0 bases from V and 0 bases from J; bases unmatched to any gene: 5. This CDR3 comprises 16 residues. CDR3 sequence: CASSLALGQASYEQYF. In nucleotides, the CDR3 is TGCGCCAGCAGCTTGGCCCTGGGACAGGCCTCCTACGAGCAGTACTTC.

The rearrangement uses TRBV4-1 and TRBJ2-7, with D perhaps TRBD1 (5 bases). The CDR3 length is 12 residues. In germline, CDR1 is MGHRA, CDR2 YSYEKL. Trimming shortened V by 3 bases and J by 6 bases, and 9 bases separated the two germline ends. CDR3 DNA sequence: TGCGCCAGCAGCCATCCAAGGGGCGAGCAGTACTTC. Translated, it gives CASSHPRGEQYF.

The gene calls are TRBV6-5 and TRBJ1-2; D might be TRBD1 (5 bases). V gave up 6 bases and J gave up 5 bases, with 19 bases separating them. Germline assignment: CDR1 MNHEY and CDR2 SVGAGI. The CDR3 sequence is 15 residues long. The CDR3 here is CASSRLAGTEYGYTF. The CDR3 coding sequence is TGTGCCAGCAGCCGGCTCGCGGGGACCGAATATGGCTACACCTTC.

This clone was counted once. In DNA, the CDR3 is TGCGCCAGCAGGACAGATTATAATTCACCCCTCCACTTT. Encoded protein: CASRTDYNSPLHF. This sequence joins TRBV10-2 and TRBJ1-6, with D tentatively TRBD1 (5 bases). With 6 bases removed from V and 4 bases from J, the gap between germline ends came to 7 bases. This CDR3 has 13 amino acids. Germline V gene data show CDR1 as WSHSY and CDR2 as SAAADI.

This rearrangement joins TRBV10-3 to TRBJ2-7, with TRBD1 as a possible D gene (8 bases). This CDR3 has 15 amino acids. V was pared by 7 bases and J by 1 base, with 17 bases between. CDR1 ENHRY and CDR2 SYGVKD come from the germline V gene. The CDR3 spells CAIKGGRTGSYEQYF. CDR3 nucleotides: TGTGCCATCAAGGGGGGGCGGACAGGGTCCTACGAGCAGTACTTC.

This clone was seen just once. V is TRBV2 and J is TRBJ2-2; 7 nucleotides align to TRBD1. The germline gives CDR1 SNHLY, CDR2 FYNNEI. This CDR3 spans 15 amino acids. With 6 bases clipped from V and 3 bases from J, the junction kept 7 bases outside the gene matches. The CDR3 reads CASSILQGYTGELFF. The CDR3 DNA follows: TGTGCCAGCAGCATTTTACAGGGGTACACCGGGGAGCTGTTTTTT. The entire variable domain, with the rest obtained from reference TRBV2 and TRBJ2-2, is as follows: EPEVTQTPSHQVTQMGQEVILRCVPISNHLYFYWYRQILGQKVEFLVSFYNNEISEKSEIFDDQFSVERPDGSNFTLKIRSTKLEDSAMYFCASSILQGYTGELFFGEGSRLTVL.

V gene TRBV6-6 combines with J gene TRBJ1-1, with TRBD1 matching over 8 bases. Germline V gives CDR1 MNHNY, CDR2 SVGAGI (reference sequence). The CDR3 sequence is 18 residues long. Trimming removed 5 bases from V and 1 base from J; junction bases left unmatched: 15. CDR3 region: CASSPIIGQGRTNTEAFF. CDR3 nucleotide sequence: TGTGCCAGCAGTCCCATTATCGGACAGGGTCGTACGAACACTGAAGCTTTCTTT.

By share of the sample, this clone is large (0.1 to 1%). The V call is TRBV7-3, the J call TRBJ2-6; TRBD1 matches at 7 bases. This CDR3 has 20 residues. Germline-derived CDR1 and CDR2 are SGHTA and FQGTGA. Trimming took 1 base from V and 6 from J; bases not matched to a gene: 18. The CDR3 region is CASSLMGRGRTIREANVLTF. Written as DNA, the CDR3 is TGTGCCAGCAGCTTAATGGGTAGGGGGCGCACAATCCGGGAGGCCAACGTCCTGACTTTC.

This chain connects TRBV5-4 to TRBJ1-2; D ambiguous. CDR1 and CDR2 (germline): SGHNT, YYREEE (reference sequence). The CDR3 covers 16 residues. V lost 3 bases and J 4 bases, leaving 19 bases between the germline ends. CDR3 DNA: TGTGCCAGCAGCTCCACCCGGTCGGCGGCTGGCTATGGCTACACCTTC. Translating it yields CASSSTRSAAGYGYTF.

The chain recombines TRBV10-3 with TRBJ2-1; no firm D call. Looked up from germline, CDR1 is ENHRY and CDR2 is SYGVKD. V was clipped by 6 bases and J by 7 bases, with 10 bases between them. This CDR3 is 12 amino acids long. CDR3 bases: TGTGCCATCAGCCTTAAAGAGAATGAGCAGTTCTTC. Translation: CAISLKENEQFF.

This sequence joins TRBV28 and TRBJ1-6; D possibly corresponds to TRBD1 (6 bases). CDR3 size: 14 residues. The V end was cut by 6 bases, the J end by 6 bases, with 12 bases between. The germline V gene encodes CDR1 MDHEN and CDR2 SYDVKM. The CDR3 is CASSYRDLNSPLHF. In DNA, the CDR3 is TGTGCCAGCAGCTACAGGGATCTTAATTCACCCCTCCACTTT.

CDR3 loop: CATSDLPQGDMGTQYF. The CDR3 DNA sequence: TGTGCCACCAGTGATTTGCCCCAAGGGGATATGGGTACGCAGTATTTT. The chain has TRBV24-1 and TRBJ2-3; a weak D match, TRBD1 (5 bases). Per the germline V gene, CDR1 is KGHDR and CDR2 is SFDVKD. The CDR3 contains 16 residues. Deletions cut 0 bases from V and 8 bases from J, with 17 bases between.

V usage is TRBV27 and J usage is TRBJ2-1; 8 nucleotides agree with TRBD1. The CDR3 sequence is 15 residues long. V gave up 6 bases and J gave up 4 bases; unmatched junction bases: 8. Germline assignment: CDR1 MNHEY and CDR2 SMNVEV (reference sequence). The CDR3 DNA is TGTGCCAGCAGGCTCAGGGGGCGGGTATACAATGAGCAGTTCTTC. It yields the protein CASRLRGRVYNEQFF.

The gene calls are TRBV9 and TRBJ1-1; D is undetermined. This CDR3 region has 15 residues. The germline CDR1 and CDR2 sequences are SGDLS and YYNGEE. V lost 0 bases, J lost 1 base, and 10 bases lay in between. The chain's CDR3 is CASSVVPGENTEAFF. As DNA, the CDR3 is TGTGCCAGCAGCGTAGTGCCCGGGGAGAACACTGAAGCTTTCTTT.